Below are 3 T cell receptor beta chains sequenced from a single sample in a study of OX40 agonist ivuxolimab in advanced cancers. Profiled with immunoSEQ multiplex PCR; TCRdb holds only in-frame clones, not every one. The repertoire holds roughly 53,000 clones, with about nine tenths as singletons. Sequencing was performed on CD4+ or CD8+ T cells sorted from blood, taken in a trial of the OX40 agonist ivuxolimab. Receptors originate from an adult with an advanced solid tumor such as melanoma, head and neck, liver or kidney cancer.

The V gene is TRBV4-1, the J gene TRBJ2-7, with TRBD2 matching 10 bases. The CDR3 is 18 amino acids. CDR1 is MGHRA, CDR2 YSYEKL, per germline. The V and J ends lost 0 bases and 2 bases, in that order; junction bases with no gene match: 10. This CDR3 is CASSQEPSTSGFPYEQYF. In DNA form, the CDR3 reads TGCGCCAGCAGCCAAGAGCCCTCGACTAGCGGGTTCCCCTACGAGCAGTACTTC.

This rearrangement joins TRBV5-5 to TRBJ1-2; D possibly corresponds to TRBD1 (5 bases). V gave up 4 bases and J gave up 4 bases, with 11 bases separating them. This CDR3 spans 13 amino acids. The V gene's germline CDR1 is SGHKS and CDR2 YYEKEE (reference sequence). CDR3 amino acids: CASSERDFYGYTF. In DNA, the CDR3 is TGTGCCAGCAGCGAGCGGGACTTCTATGGCTACACCTTC.

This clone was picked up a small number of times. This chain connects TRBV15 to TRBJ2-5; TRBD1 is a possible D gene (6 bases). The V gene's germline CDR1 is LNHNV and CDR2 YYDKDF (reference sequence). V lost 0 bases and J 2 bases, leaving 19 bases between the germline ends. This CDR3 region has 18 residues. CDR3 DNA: TGTGCCACCAGCAGAGATCTAGGGGGAACTAGGACACAAGAGACCCAGTACTTC. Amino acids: CATSRDLGGTRTQETQYF.